Listed below are T cell receptor beta chains from one sample, sequenced in a study of Ad26.COV2.S vaccination and SARS-CoV-2 variants. The repertoire was sequenced with immunoSEQ multiplex PCR; TCRdb's copy has only in-frame clones and lacks some. The sample lists roughly 320,000 clones, approximately 80% seen once, with 2% to 2.5% in the top ten. The sequencing here drew on peripheral blood, taken in a trial of Ad26.COV2.S vaccine versus placebo. Receptors originate from a person between 18 and 65 years old who received the Ad26.COV2.S COVID-19 vaccine or a placebo. Both conserved end residues are part of each CDR3. The D gene is left open where the match is weak. Clone size is not always given. Where it is, it says once, few, many or a class for expanded clones.

J | D | V | size | CDR3 | DNA
TRBJ1-3 | . | TRBV7-9 | . | CASSFGTSGTRNTIYF | TGTGCCAGCAGCTTCGGGACTTCAGGTACCAGAAACACCATATATTTT
TRBJ2-2 | TRBD2 | TRBV6-9 | . | CASSYWWASGVSDTGELFF | TGTGCCAGCAGTTATTGGTGGGCTAGCGGGGTGTCCGACACCGGGGAGCTGTTTTTT
TRBJ1-3 | . | TRBV27 | . | CASSLTDSGNTIYF | TGTGCCAGCAGTTTAACGGACTCTGGAAACACCATATATTTT
TRBJ2-3 | TRBD2 | TRBV27 | . | CASSPTRTRIPTDTQYF | TGTGCCAGCAGCCCCACACGGACTAGAATACCGACAGATACGCAGTATTTT
TRBJ1-2 | TRBD1 | TRBV5-6 | . | CASSFWWRDRSPYGYTF | TGTGCCAGCAGCTTTTGGTGGCGGGACAGGAGCCCTTATGGCTACACCTTC
TRBJ2-4 | TRBD2 | TRBV6-1 | . | CASSEFGGGVNIQYF | TGTGCCAGCAGTGAATTCGGCGGGGGGGTGAACATTCAGTACTTC
TRBJ1-1 | . | TRBV6-6 | . | CASNTRNTEAFF | TGTGCCAGCAATACAAGGAACACTGAAGCTTTCTTT
TRBJ1-5 | . | TRBV19 | . | CASSSRGIYQPQHF | TGTGCCAGTAGTTCGAGGGGAATCTATCAGCCCCAGCATTTT
TRBJ2-5 | TRBD1 | TRBV7-6 | . | CASRPDAGTGVLETQYF | TGTGCCAGCAGACCTGATGCCGGGACAGGTGTACTGGAGACCCAGTACTTC
TRBJ1-2 | . | TRBV5-4 | . | CASPNARGGYTF | TGTGCCAGCCCGAACGCGCGCGGTGGCTACACCTTC
TRBJ1-2 | TRBD1 | TRBV19 | . | CASSPQTGFYGYTF | TGTGCCAGTAGTCCCCAGACAGGGTTCTATGGCTACACCTTC
TRBJ2-7 | . | TRBV5-6 | . | CASIKTWDGSYEQYF | TGTGCCAGCATCAAAACATGGGACGGGTCCTACGAGCAGTACTTC
TRBJ2-5 | . | TRBV15 | once | CATSRALVETQYF | TGTGCCACCAGCAGAGCACTAGTAGAGACCCAGTACTTC
TRBJ1-4 | . | TRBV4-1 | . | CASSQGVISFNEKLFF | TGCGCCAGCAGCCAGGGGGTCATTTCCTTTAATGAAAAACTGTTTTTT
TRBJ1-4 | . | TRBV19 | . | CALPPTVKATNEKLFF | TGTGCCCTACCACCCACCGTTAAAGCAACTAATGAAAAACTGTTTTTT